A selection of T cell receptor beta chains follows, all from one sample in a study of shared clonotypes between healthy human individuals. This table comes from immunoSEQ multiplex PCR, and its TCRdb copy is limited to in-frame clones, with some not included. Of around 650,000 clones listed, approximately 96% are singletons. Sequenced input: naive CD8+ T cells sorted from blood. All receptors derive from a woman aged 25 to 45 in good health. Both conserved end residues are part of each CDR3. Clone size is shown for a subset of rows, as once, few, many or a class of expanded clone.

NA	TRBV5-1	TRBJ2-7	CASSPDRNSYEQYF
NA	TRBV27	TRBJ2-1	CASSLNSGSYNEQFF
NA	TRBV11-2	TRBJ2-1	CASSLDDRRLAGSYNEQFF
NA	TRBV16	TRBJ1-3	CASSQSKISGNTIYF
once	TRBV20-1	TRBJ2-3	CSARVVDTQYF
NA	TRBV27	TRBJ1-5	CATSAGYSQPQHF
NA	TRBV4-1	TRBJ2-1	CASSQNSAGWGYNEQFF
NA	TRBV28	TRBJ2-1	CASRSSYNEQFF
NA	TRBV13	TRBJ2-3	CASSLGTSGRVGDTQYF
NA	TRBV19	TRBJ1-2	CASSPSPGDTRGYGYTF
NA	TRBV7-9	TRBJ2-5	CASRSGEETQYF
NA	TRBV5-4	TRBJ1-2	CASSWGGQGNGYTF
NA	TRBV12-5	NA	CASSQGHEQYF
NA	TRBV5-1	TRBJ1-5	CASSLGTDSRQPQHF
NA	TRBV7-8	TRBJ2-2	CASSPLAGGFSNTGELFF
NA	TRBV27	TRBJ2-1	CASESYNEQFF
NA	TRBV9	TRBJ2-3	CASSVVAGGSTDTQYF
NA	TRBV5-6	TRBJ2-4	CASSMGLAKNIQYF
NA	TRBV6-1	TRBJ1-2	CASSEMMGRNYGYTF
NA	TRBV27	TRBJ1-5	CASSPGQINQPQHF
NA	TRBV18	TRBJ2-1	CASSGQGASNEQFF
NA	TRBV6-1	TRBJ2-2	CASNPDYTGELFF
NA	TRBV15	TRBJ2-3	CATSRGLAGTAADTQYF
NA	TRBV19	TRBJ2-1	CASSLLAGKANEQFF
NA	TRBV28	TRBJ2-7	CASSSPGQGAPEQYF
NA	TRBV27	TRBJ2-7	CASSFPGNEQYF
NA	TRBV6-5	TRBJ2-7	CASSLYGPSYEQYF
NA	TRBV28	TRBJ1-1	CASSRTETLNTEAFF
NA	TRBV2	TRBJ1-2	CASSPTAGQGNYGYTF
NA	TRBV28	TRBJ2-5	CASSPGYGEETQYF
NA	TRBV5-6	TRBJ2-1	CASSPLFQRESSYNEQFF
NA	TRBV7-9	TRBJ1-1	CASSPPGQGAYTEAFF
few	TRBV18	TRBJ1-1	CASSPEGEAFF
NA	TRBV10-3	TRBJ2-1	CAISDWEPYNEQFF
NA	TRBV27	TRBJ2-2	CASSLSGTTNTGELFF
NA	TRBV5-4	TRBJ2-3	CAGSGLSGVGTQYF
NA	TRBV28	TRBJ2-7	CASSLRAVPYEQYF
NA	TRBV28	TRBJ1-4	CASRSDTTNEKLFF
NA	TRBV13	TRBJ2-7	CASSRGEGEQYF
NA	TRBV6-1	TRBJ1-1	CASSERPTENTEAFF
NA	TRBV19	TRBJ1-4	CASRENEKLFF
NA	TRBV4-1	TRBJ1-4	CASRPLEGGEKLFF
NA	TRBV27	TRBJ2-7	CASSRSREYEQYF
NA	TRBV4-1	TRBJ2-7	CASSQQTSGRSYEQYF
NA	TRBV5-1	TRBJ2-7	CASSLVRGVTYEQYF
NA	TRBV11-2	TRBJ2-2	CASRWETGELFF
NA	TRBV27	TRBJ2-7	CASSLSGGYEQYF
NA	TRBV27	TRBJ2-5	CASSLWGADGETQYF
NA	TRBV7-2	TRBJ2-5	CASSPYDQETQYF
NA	TRBV27	TRBJ1-2	CASSRDRKRNGYTF
NA	TRBV15	TRBJ2-1	CATSRDALLLREQFF
few	TRBV5-6	TRBJ1-2	CASSFQDYGYTF
NA	TRBV5-4	TRBJ2-7	CASSQQGSPTYEQYF
once	TRBV5-6	TRBJ2-5	CASSLAIIGETQYF
NA	TRBV7-3	TRBJ2-7	CASSLRAPGGYEQYF
NA	TRBV28	TRBJ1-2	CASSLDYGYTF
NA	TRBV27	TRBJ2-7	CASSFTPPGQGAHEQYF
NA	TRBV6-6	TRBJ2-7	CATLGESYEQYF
NA	TRBV6-5	TRBJ2-2	CASRDGTVGTGELFF
NA	TRBV5-1	TRBJ2-1	CASSPTSHTYNEQFF